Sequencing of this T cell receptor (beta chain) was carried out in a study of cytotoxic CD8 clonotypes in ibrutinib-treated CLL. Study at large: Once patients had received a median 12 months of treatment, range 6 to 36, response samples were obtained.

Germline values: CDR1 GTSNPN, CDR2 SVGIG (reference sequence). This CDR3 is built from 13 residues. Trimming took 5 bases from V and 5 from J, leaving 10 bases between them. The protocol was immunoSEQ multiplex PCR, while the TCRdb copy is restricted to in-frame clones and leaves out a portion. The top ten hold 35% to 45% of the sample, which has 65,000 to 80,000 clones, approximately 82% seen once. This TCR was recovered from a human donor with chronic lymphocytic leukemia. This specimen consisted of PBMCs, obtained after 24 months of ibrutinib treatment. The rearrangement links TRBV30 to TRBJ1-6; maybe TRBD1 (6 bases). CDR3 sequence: CAWDNRDNSPLHF. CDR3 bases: TGTGCCTGGGATAACAGGGATAATTCACCCCTCCACTTT.